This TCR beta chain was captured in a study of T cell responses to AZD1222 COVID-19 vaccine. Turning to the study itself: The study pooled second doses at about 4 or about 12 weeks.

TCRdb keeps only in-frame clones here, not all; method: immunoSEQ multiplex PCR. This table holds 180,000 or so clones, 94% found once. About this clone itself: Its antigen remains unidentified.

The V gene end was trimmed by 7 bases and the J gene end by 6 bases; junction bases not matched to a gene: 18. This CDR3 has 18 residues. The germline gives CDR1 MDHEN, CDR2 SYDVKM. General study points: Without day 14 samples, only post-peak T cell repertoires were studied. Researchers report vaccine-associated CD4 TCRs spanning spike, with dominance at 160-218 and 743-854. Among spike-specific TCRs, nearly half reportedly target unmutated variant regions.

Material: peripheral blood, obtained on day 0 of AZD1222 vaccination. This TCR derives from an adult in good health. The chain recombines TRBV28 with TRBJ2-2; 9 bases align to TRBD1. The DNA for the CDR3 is TGTGCCAGCACCCACGGGACAGGGAGGGGTGTCGCTGCCGGGGAGCTGTTTTTT. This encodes CASTHGTGRGVAAGELFF.